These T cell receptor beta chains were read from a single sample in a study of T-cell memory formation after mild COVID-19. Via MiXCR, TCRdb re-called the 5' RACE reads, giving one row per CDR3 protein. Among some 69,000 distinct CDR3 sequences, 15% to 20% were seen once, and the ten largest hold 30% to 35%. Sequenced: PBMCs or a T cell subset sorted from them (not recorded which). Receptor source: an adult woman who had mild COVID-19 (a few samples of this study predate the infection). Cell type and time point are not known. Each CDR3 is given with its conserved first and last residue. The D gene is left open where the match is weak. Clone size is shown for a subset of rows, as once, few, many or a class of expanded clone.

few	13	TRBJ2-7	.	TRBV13	CASSQDRNYEQYF	TGTGCCAGCAGCCAAGACAGAAACTACGAGCAGTACTTC
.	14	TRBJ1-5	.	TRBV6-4	CASSAPGRDQPQHF	TGTGCCAGCAGTGCCCCGGGCCGGGATCAGCCCCAGCATTTT
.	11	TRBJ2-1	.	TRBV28	CASMKYNEQFF	TGTGCCAGCATGAAGTACAATGAGCAGTTCTTC
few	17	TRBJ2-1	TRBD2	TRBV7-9	CASSLVPLAGLDNEQFF	TGTGCCAGCAGCTTAGTTCCGCTAGCGGGCCTAGACAATGAGCAGTTCTTC
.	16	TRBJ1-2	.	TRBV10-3	CAISESPGDLLYGYTF	TGTGCCATCAGTGAGTCTCCAGGCGACCTGCTCTATGGCTACACCTTC
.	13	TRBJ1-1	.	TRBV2	CASRPGQNTEAFF	TGTGCCAGCAGACCCGGACAGAACACTGAAGCTTTCTTT
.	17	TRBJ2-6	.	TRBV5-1	CASSFLIPSSGANVLTF	TGCGCCAGCAGCTTCCTGATACCAAGCTCTGGGGCCAACGTCCTGACTTTC
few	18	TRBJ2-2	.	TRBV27	CASSFGGMGHSNTGELFF	TGTGCCAGCAGTTTTGGGGGGATGGGGCACAGTAACACCGGGGAGCTGTTTTTT
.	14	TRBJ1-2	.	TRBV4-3	CASSQDLGPYGYTF	TGCGCCAGCAGCCAAGATCTCGGACCCTATGGCTACACCTTC
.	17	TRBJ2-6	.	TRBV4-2	CASSQGHARSGANVLTF	TGTGCCAGCAGCCAGGGACACGCACGCTCTGGGGCCAACGTCCTGACTTTC
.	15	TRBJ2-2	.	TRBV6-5	CASSKQGLWTGELFF	TGTGCCAGCAGTAAACAGGGACTCTGGACCGGGGAGCTGTTTTTT
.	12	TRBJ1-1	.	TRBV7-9	CASRDSRGDAFF	TGTGCCAGCAGAGATTCAAGAGGGGATGCTTTCTTT
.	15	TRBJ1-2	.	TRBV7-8	CASSQRAGDSYGYTF	TGTGCCAGCAGCCAGCGGGCCGGGGATAGCTATGGCTACACCTTC
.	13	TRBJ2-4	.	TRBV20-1	CSARDEGKHIQYF	TGCAGTGCTAGAGATGAAGGGAAGCACATTCAGTACTTC